Listed here are 21 T cell receptor beta chains from one sample, sequenced in a study of CD8 T cells in Susac syndrome. With random hexamers, reverse transcription was performed on roughly 0.5 to 1 ug of RNA. Via MiXCR, TCRdb re-called the immunoSEQ multiplex PCR reads, giving one row per CDR3 protein. The table includes about 190,000 distinct CDR3 sequences, around 95% detected once. Sequencing was performed on CD4+ T cells from PBMCs. The receptors shown here come from a human donor with Susac syndrome.

The chain employs TRBV5-1 and TRBJ1-1, with 7 nucleotides matching TRBD1. Trimming removed 0 bases from V and 1 base from J; junction bases left unmatched: 6. CDR3 length: 16 residues. The germline gives CDR1 SGHRS, CDR2 YFSETQ. In DNA form, the CDR3 reads TGCGCCAGCAGCTTGGAAAGGGGGCGCGCGAACACTGAAGCTTTCTTT. Translation: CASSLERGRANTEAFF.

The chain couples TRBV6-5 to TRBJ2-4; no clear D. Germline assignment: CDR1 MNHEY and CDR2 SVGAGI. The CDR3 runs to 17 residues. Trimming removed 0 bases at V and 0 bases at J, with 12 bases between. CDR3 region: CASSYSLGGLAKNIQYF. DNA for the CDR3: TGTGCCAGCAGTTACTCGCTCGGCGGCTTAGCCAAAAACATTCAGTACTTC.

The chain combines TRBV3-1 with TRBJ2-7; 9 bases are a match to TRBD1. The CDR3 has 15 residues. V gave up 4 bases and J gave up 1 base; unmatched junction bases: 5. Germline lookup yields CDR1 LGHDT and CDR2 YNNKEL (reference sequence). The chain's CDR3 is CASSRGQGPSYEQYF. CDR3 nucleotide sequence: TGTGCCAGCAGCCGCGGACAGGGGCCATCCTACGAGCAGTACTTC.

This chain links TRBV30 with TRBJ1-1; D is uncertain. The CDR3 sequence is 12 residues long. The germline V gene has CDR1 GTSNPN and CDR2 SVGIG (reference sequence). The V and J ends lost 3 bases and 1 base respectively, with 6 bases between them. The CDR3 protein is CAWRWKNTEAFF. CDR3 in DNA: TGTGCCTGGAGGTGGAAGAACACTGAAGCTTTCTTT. Drawing the rest from reference TRBV30 and TRBJ1-1, the complete variable domain is SQTIHQWPATLVQPVGSPLSLECTVEGTSNPNLYWYRQAAGRGLQLLFYSVGIGQISSEVPQNLSASRPQDRQFILSSKKLLLSDSGFYLCAWRWKNTEAFFGQGTRLTVV.

This rearrangement joins TRBV9 to TRBJ2-1; 9 bases match TRBD2. V lost 3 bases and J lost 3; bases outside the gene matches: 4. Germline lookup yields CDR1 SGDLS and CDR2 YYNGEE. The CDR3 loop spans 15 amino acids. The CDR3 loop is CASSAGLAIYNEQFF. The CDR3 DNA is TGTGCCAGCAGCGCCGGACTAGCGATCTACAATGAGCAGTTCTTC.

The chain carries TRBV30 and TRBJ2-3, with 11 bases identical to TRBD1. Germline CDR1 and CDR2: GTSNPN and SVGIG (reference sequence). Unmatched junction bases numbered 8, after V lost 3 bases and J lost 6 bases. CDR3 length: 15 residues. The CDR3 sequence is CAWSARTGGLDTQYF. CDR3 in DNA: TGTGCCTGGAGCGCTCGGACAGGGGGCTTGGATACGCAGTATTTT.

This clonotype showed up just once. The chain carries TRBV6-5 and TRBJ1-6; D gene uncertain. Trimming took 7 bases from V and 7 from J, leaving 8 bases between them. The CDR3 runs to 12 residues. Germline values: CDR1 MNHEY, CDR2 SVGAGI. Here the CDR3 reads CASKTMNSPLHF. CDR3 coding DNA: TGTGCCAGCAAGACAATGAATTCACCCCTCCACTTT.

The chain links TRBV4-2 to TRBJ1-4, with D perhaps matching TRBD1 (5 bases). V was pared by 1 base and J by 7 bases, with 10 bases between. Germline V gene data show CDR1 as LGHNA and CDR2 as YNFKEQ. CDR3 length: 14 amino acids. CDR3 in amino acids: CASSQVAGPEKLFF. The CDR3 DNA reads as TGTGCCAGCAGCCAAGTGGCAGGGCCTGAAAAACTGTTTTTT.

The chain carries TRBV28 and TRBJ1-1; TRBD1 agrees at 9 bases. CDR3 size: 15 residues. V was pared by 5 bases and J by 6 bases, with 10 bases of the junction left unmatched. Germline V CDR1 and CDR2: MDHEN, SYDVKM. CDR3 bases: TGTGCCAGCAGTCTCTGGGGGACAGGGCGTCCTGAAGCTTTCTTT. Residues: CASSLWGTGRPEAFF.

This clonotype appeared a single time. The rearrangement links TRBV20-1 to TRBJ2-7; 11 bases are shared with TRBD2. The germline gives CDR1 DFQATT, CDR2 SNEGSKA (reference sequence). This CDR3 comprises 16 residues. The junction had 12 bases not matched to a gene; V was cut back by 3 bases and J by 5 bases. CDR3 nucleotide sequence: TGCAGTGCTAGCACCCCGAGGACTAGCGGGTTACACGAGCAGTACTTC. As protein: CSASTPRTSGLHEQYF.

The chain uses TRBV6-5 and TRBJ2-3; 7 bases match TRBD1. There are 15 residues in the CDR3. From germline, CDR1 is MNHEY and CDR2 SVGAGI. V was clipped by 7 bases and J by 1 base; unmatched bases: 8. The CDR3 bases are TGTGCCAGCAAACTAGGGGGCTACGGCACAGATACGCAGTATTTT. This translates into CASKLGGYGTDTQYF.

In this sample, this clonotype turned up once. The DNA for the CDR3 is TGTGCCAGCAGCCAAGACAGGGCCAATGAAAAACTGTTTTTT. Its translation: CASSQDRANEKLFF. This chain joins TRBV3-1 and TRBJ1-4, with D possibly TRBD1 on 5 matching bases. The CDR3 extends over 14 amino acids. V shed 0 bases and J shed 5 bases, with 7 bases lying between them. The germline gives CDR1 LGHDT, CDR2 YNNKEL (reference sequence).

The V call is TRBV12-3 or TRBV12-4, the J call TRBJ1-1; D ambiguous. With 6 bases removed from V and 1 base from J, the gap between germline ends came to 9 bases. The CDR3 has 13 amino acids. CDR3 sequence: CASRSSGNTEAFF. The CDR3 nucleotides read TGTGCCAGCAGGTCATCCGGGAACACTGAAGCTTTCTTT.

The rearrangement uses TRBV12-3 or TRBV12-4 and TRBJ1-6; D is undetermined. With 1 base removed from V and 7 bases from J, the gap between germline ends came to 11 bases. This CDR3 comprises 15 residues. CDR3 sequence (DNA): TGTGCCAGCAGTTTAGGGGGAGCCTCCAATTCACCCCTCCACTTT. Its protein product is CASSLGGASNSPLHF.

V and J are TRBV7-3 and TRBJ2-2; no clear D. CDR1 is SGHTA, CDR2 FQGTGA, per germline. This CDR3 is 13 amino acids long. V lost 0 bases and J 7 bases, leaving 6 bases between the germline ends. CDR3: CASSLTLGGELFF. Here the CDR3 DNA reads TGTGCCAGCAGCTTAACGTTGGGCGGGGAGCTGTTTTTT.

The chain employs TRBV28 and TRBJ2-7; 11 bases align to TRBD2. Germline V gives CDR1 MDHEN, CDR2 SYDVKM. The CDR3 runs 12 residues. The CDR3 is CAAASGGYEQYF. The CDR3 nucleotides read TGTGCGGCGGCTAGCGGGGGGTACGAGCAGTACTTC.

This clonotype was recorded once. The chain is built from TRBV2 and TRBJ1-5; 10 bases fit TRBD1. V was clipped by 8 bases and J by 6 bases; unmatched bases: 7. The CDR3 runs 14 residues. Germline V gene data show CDR1 as SNHLY and CDR2 as FYNNEI. Here the CDR3 reads CASRTGTGVQPQHF. CDR3 nucleotides: TGTGCCAGCCGAACCGGGACAGGGGTTCAGCCCCAGCATTTT.

The chain recombines TRBV27 with TRBJ1-1; D gene unclear. CDR1 and CDR2 (germline): MNHEY, SMNVEV (reference sequence). The CDR3 contains 14 residues. Trimming removed 3 bases from V and 4 bases from J, with 12 bases in between. DNA for the CDR3: TGTGCCAGCAGTTTCATCCGGGCGGGCACTGAAGCTTTCTTT. Translating it yields CASSFIRAGTEAFF.

The V and J genes are TRBV12-3 or TRBV12-4 and TRBJ2-5, with 7 bases identical to TRBD1. The CDR3 loop spans 13 amino acids. The trim removed 5 bases at V and 7 bases at J, leaving 7 bases unmatched. The CDR3: CASSGDRAGTQYF. CDR3 DNA sequence: TGTGCCAGCAGTGGCGACAGGGCTGGGACCCAGTACTTC.

This clonotype was seen once. This chain uses TRBV5-1 with TRBJ2-7, with TRBD1 matching over 7 bases. This CDR3 is 13 amino acids long. V shed 6 bases and J 5 bases; nucleotides not matched to a gene: 8. Germline CDR1 and CDR2: SGHRS and YFSETQ. CDR3 DNA: TGCGCCAGCACGACAGGGTTCACCCACGAGCAGTACTTC. The encoded protein is CASTTGFTHEQYF.

The V and J genes are TRBV30 and TRBJ2-2; the D gene could be TRBD1 or TRBD2 (5 bases each). The CDR3 consists of 14 residues. Trimming removed 1 base at V and 7 bases at J, with 13 bases between. From germline, CDR1 is GTSNPN and CDR2 SVGIG (reference sequence). The CDR3 region is CAWSEGSYDGELFF. The CDR3 DNA sequence: TGTGCCTGGAGTGAGGGGAGTTATGACGGGGAGCTGTTTTTT.